This TCR beta chain came from a study of response to subunit inactivated influenza vaccine (dated by TCRdb to 2017 to 2018). General notes on the study: Deep quantitative profiling of the T cell receptor repertoire was used in the study to follow responses to a trivalent subunit inactivated influenza vaccine.

The full study reports these points: It was suggested by the authors that each seasonal influenza vaccination may recruit only a limited number of new T cells.

Library preparation used RT-PCR. TCRdb lists the instrument as Illumina HiSeq 2500. TCRdb reworked the public reads: Q25 trimming with fastp, MiXCR clone assembly, productive beta chains retained. Rows merge per CDR3 protein into single entries with the most common DNA and genes. This sample has around 570,000 distinct CDR3 sequences in its table, and roughly 12% of those were observed once. Of the sample, about 10% falls within the top ten clones. Note on this clonotype: Its recognized antigen is unknown. No qualities accompany the bases; no much larger clone lies one base away.

Germline trimming amounts to 1 base on V and 4 bases on J, with 2 as the count of junction bases outside the gene matches. Including cysteine and phenylalanine, the CDR3 has 16 amino acids. Only the CDR3 part of the read is kept: 48 bases, read in frame from the first base. From the germline V gene, CDR1 is LGHNA and CDR2 is YSLEER. The data were also submitted as part of a second study, on T cells expressing NK-cell markers. The second study also describes: The TCR beta cDNA libraries were made using 5'RACE template switching, a step that added both a universal primer site and unique molecular identifiers. In sorted CD3+CD56+NKG2C+, CD3+CD56+NKG2C- and CD3+CD56-NKG2C+ T-cell subsets from 7 or 8 donors, TCR beta-chain repertoires were profiled. Most of the eight sequenced donors were HCMV-seropositive and one was HCMV-seronegative. To restrict sorting to alphabetaTCR-expressing T cells, an anti-gammadeltaTCR antibody was added in several experiments. In several donors, the dominant CD3+CD56+NKG2C+ clonotypes ranked among the top 10 CD8+ clonotypes, making up roughly 1.0-7.0% of CD8+ T cells. Those dominant clonotypes were again the most abundant among CD3+CD56-NKG2C+ cells in a few donors, at about 28.3-60.1%. Whether the expanded NKG2C-expressing T cell clones were specific for HCMV antigens was left unclear. The study sequenced eight donors, all healthy volunteers chosen at random: three men and five women. A commercial ELISA kit detecting HCMV-specific IgG in serum was used to determine HCMV serostatus. Peripheral blood mononuclear cells were isolated from blood by Ficoll density gradient centrifugation. For more than 5 donors, unsorted PBMC were also used to sequence bulk peripheral blood T-cell repertoires. Priming for cDNA synthesis came from the TCR beta constant segment, and two successive PCR amplification steps followed. Illumina HiSeq 2000/2500, MiSeq or NextSeq was used to sequence libraries as 2 x 150 bp reads. MIGEC was used to demultiplex reads and group reads by UMI, and MiTCR was used to assemble and quantify clonotypes. To remove erroneous sequences, TCR cDNA sequences were retained only when supported by two or more reads. Downstream repertoire analysis used the tcR package, and clonotypes were matched across fractions by CDR3 nucleotide sequence plus V segment. VDJmatch was used to annotate antigen specificity against VDJdb, with one amino acid substitution in CDR3 permitted.

The sequencing used PBMCs from blood, collected on the day of vaccination. This TCR came from a man aged 45-65 years who received an inactivated influenza vaccine. Donor details come from another sample of the same person, matched by shared clones. Recombination linked TRBV4-3 to TRBJ2-5; a stretch of 14 junction bases matches TRBD2. The DNA is as follows: TGCGCCAGCAGCCAAGGGACTAGCGGGAGGCTAGAGACCCAGTACTTC. Its protein is CASSQGTSGRLETQYF.